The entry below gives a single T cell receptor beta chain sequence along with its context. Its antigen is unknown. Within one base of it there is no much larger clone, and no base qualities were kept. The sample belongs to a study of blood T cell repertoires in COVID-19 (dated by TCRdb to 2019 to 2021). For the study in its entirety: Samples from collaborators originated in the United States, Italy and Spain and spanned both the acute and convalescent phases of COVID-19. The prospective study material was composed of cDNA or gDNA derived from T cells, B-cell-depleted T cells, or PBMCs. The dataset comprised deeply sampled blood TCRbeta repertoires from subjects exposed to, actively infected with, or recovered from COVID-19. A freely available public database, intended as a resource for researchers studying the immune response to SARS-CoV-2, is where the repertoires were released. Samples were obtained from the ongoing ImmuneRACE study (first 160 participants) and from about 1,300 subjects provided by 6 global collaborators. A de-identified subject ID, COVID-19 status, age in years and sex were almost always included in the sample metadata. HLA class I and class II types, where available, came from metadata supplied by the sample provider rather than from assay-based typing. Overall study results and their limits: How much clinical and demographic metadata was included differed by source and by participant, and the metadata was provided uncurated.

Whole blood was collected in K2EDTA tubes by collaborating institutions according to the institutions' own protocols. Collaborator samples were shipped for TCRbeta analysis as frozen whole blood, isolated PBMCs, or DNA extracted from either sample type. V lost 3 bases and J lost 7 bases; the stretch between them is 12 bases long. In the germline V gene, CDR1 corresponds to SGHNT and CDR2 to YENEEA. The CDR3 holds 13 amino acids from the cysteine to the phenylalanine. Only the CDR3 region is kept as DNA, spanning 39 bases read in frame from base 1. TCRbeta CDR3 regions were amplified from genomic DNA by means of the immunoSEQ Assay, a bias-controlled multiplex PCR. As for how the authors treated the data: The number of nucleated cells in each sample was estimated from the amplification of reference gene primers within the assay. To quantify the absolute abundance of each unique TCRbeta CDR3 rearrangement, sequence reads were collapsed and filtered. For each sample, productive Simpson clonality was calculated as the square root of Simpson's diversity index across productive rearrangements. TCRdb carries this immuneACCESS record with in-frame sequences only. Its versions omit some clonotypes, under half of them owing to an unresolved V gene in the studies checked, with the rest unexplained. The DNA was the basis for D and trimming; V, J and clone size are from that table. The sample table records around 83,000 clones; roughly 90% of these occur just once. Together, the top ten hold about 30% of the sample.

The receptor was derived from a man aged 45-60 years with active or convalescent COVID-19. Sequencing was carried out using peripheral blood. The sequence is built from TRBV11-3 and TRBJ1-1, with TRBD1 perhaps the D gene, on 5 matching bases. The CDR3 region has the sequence CASSLDTWSEAFF. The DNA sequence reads TGTGCCAGCAGCTTGGACACTTGGAGTGAAGCTTTCTTT.